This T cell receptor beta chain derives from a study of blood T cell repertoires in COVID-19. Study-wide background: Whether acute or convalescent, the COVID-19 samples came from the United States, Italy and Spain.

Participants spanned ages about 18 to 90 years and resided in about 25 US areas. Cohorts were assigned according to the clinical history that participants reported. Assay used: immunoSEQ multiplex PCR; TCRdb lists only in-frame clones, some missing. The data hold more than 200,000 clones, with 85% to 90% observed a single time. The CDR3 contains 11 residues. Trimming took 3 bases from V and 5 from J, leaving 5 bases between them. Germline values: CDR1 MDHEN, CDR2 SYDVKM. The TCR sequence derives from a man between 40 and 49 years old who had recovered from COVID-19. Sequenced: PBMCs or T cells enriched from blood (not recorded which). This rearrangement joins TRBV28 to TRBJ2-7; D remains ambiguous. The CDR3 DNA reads TGTGCCAGCAGTTTTCATCACGAGCAGTACTTC. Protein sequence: CASSFHHEQYF.